The rows below give T cell receptor beta chains drawn from one sample of a study of siplizumab effects on memory and regulatory T cells. Libraries were prepared by immunoSEQ multiplex PCR; TCRdb keeps only in-frame clonotypes and omits some of them. The sample has around 100,000 clones, about nine tenths seen once. Sequencing used CD4+ T cells sorted from blood. Source of these receptors: a human donor in good health. The CDR3 runs from the conserved cysteine through the conserved F or W. The order of the fields is CDR3 protein, CDR3 DNA, J gene, clone size, V gene, D gene. D genes are given only for firm matches. The size field is filled for only some rows; it gives once, few, many or a size class.

CDR3 protein: CASSEQYNEQFF
CDR3 DNA: TGTGCCAGCAGTGAACAGTACAATGAGCAGTTCTTC
J gene: TRBJ2-1
clone size: .
V gene: TRBV2
D gene: .

CDR3 protein: CASSMAQSQPQHF
CDR3 DNA: TGTGCCAGTAGTATGGCACAGTCACAGCCCCAGCATTTT
J gene: TRBJ1-5
clone size: once
V gene: TRBV19
D gene: .

CDR3 protein: CASSKRWRGTDTQYF
CDR3 DNA: TGTGCCAGTAGTAAACGTTGGCGGGGCACAGATACGCAGTATTTT
J gene: TRBJ2-3
clone size: .
V gene: TRBV19
D gene: .

CDR3 protein: CASSVIGGGNQPQHF
CDR3 DNA: TGTGCCAGCAGTGTGATAGGGGGTGGCAATCAGCCCCAGCATTTT
J gene: TRBJ1-5
clone size: .
V gene: TRBV2
D gene: .

CDR3 protein: CASTPKPGTQYF
CDR3 DNA: TGTGCCAGCACCCCCAAGCCCGGGACCCAGTACTTC
J gene: TRBJ2-5
clone size: .
V gene: TRBV6-5
D gene: .

CDR3 protein: CASRARGWGTEAFF
CDR3 DNA: TGTGCCAGCAGAGCCAGGGGATGGGGCACTGAAGCTTTCTTT
J gene: TRBJ1-1
clone size: .
V gene: TRBV21-1
D gene: .

CDR3 protein: CASVPPQGGRVGSYNEQFF
CDR3 DNA: TGTGCTAGTGTCCCGCCACAGGGGGGACGGGTAGGCTCCTACAATGAGCAGTTCTTC
J gene: TRBJ2-1
clone size: few
V gene: TRBV12-5
D gene: TRBD1

CDR3 protein: CASSYVGSGNTIYF
CDR3 DNA: TGTGCCAGCAGTTACGTTGGGTCTGGAAACACCATATATTTT
J gene: TRBJ1-3
clone size: .
V gene: TRBV6-6
D gene: .

CDR3 protein: CASSPTGGMGSQYF
CDR3 DNA: TGTGCCAGCAGCCCAACTGGGGGAATGGGTTCCCAGTACTTC
J gene: TRBJ2-7
clone size: .
V gene: TRBV11-1
D gene: .

CDR3 protein: CASSPPDRGNIQYF
CDR3 DNA: TGTGCCAGCTCACCCCCGGACAGGGGAAACATTCAGTACTTC
J gene: TRBJ2-4
clone size: .
V gene: TRBV18
D gene: TRBD1

CDR3 protein: CASSAQGRNYGYTF
CDR3 DNA: TGTGCCAGTAGTGCCCAGGGGAGGAACTATGGCTACACCTTC
J gene: TRBJ1-2
clone size: .
V gene: TRBV19
D gene: .

CDR3 protein: CSVSGLAGTGWGKNIQYF
CDR3 DNA: TGCAGCGTCTCGGGACTAGCGGGGACGGGCTGGGGCAAAAACATTCAGTACTTC
J gene: TRBJ2-4
clone size: .
V gene: TRBV29-1
D gene: TRBD2

CDR3 protein: CASNDPESYEQYF
CDR3 DNA: TGTGCCAGCAACGACCCAGAATCCTACGAGCAGTACTTC
J gene: TRBJ2-7
clone size: .
V gene: TRBV6-1
D gene: .

CDR3 protein: CASSSNYRGPPYGYTF
CDR3 DNA: TGCGCCAGCAGCTCTAACTACAGGGGGCCCCCCTATGGCTACACCTTC
J gene: TRBJ1-2
clone size: .
V gene: TRBV5-1
D gene: TRBD1

CDR3 protein: CASSWLDLKNTEAFF
CDR3 DNA: TGTGCCAGCAGTTGGTTGGACTTAAAGAACACTGAAGCTTTCTTT
J gene: TRBJ1-1
clone size: .
V gene: TRBV6-1
D gene: .

CDR3 protein: CASSLDRGVETQYF
CDR3 DNA: TGTGCCAGCAGCTTAGACAGGGGGGTGGAGACCCAGTACTTC
J gene: TRBJ2-5
clone size: .
V gene: TRBV7-2
D gene: TRBD1

CDR3 protein: CASSSGPQGLETQYF
CDR3 DNA: TGCGCCAGCAGTTCTGGGCCACAGGGGCTAGAGACCCAGTACTTC
J gene: TRBJ2-5
clone size: .
V gene: TRBV5-1
D gene: TRBD1

CDR3 protein: CASSPGQVSTYGYTF
CDR3 DNA: TGTGCCAGCAGCCCAGGACAGGTCTCTACCTATGGCTACACCTTC
J gene: TRBJ1-2
clone size: .
V gene: TRBV7-2
D gene: TRBD1

CDR3 protein: CASSQDGSIQYF
CDR3 DNA: TGTGCCAGCAGCCAAGATGGGAGCATTCAGTACTTC
J gene: TRBJ2-4
clone size: .
V gene: TRBV14
D gene: .

CDR3 protein: CASSLGGQGHQPQHF
CDR3 DNA: TGCGCCAGCAGCTTGGGGGGACAGGGCCATCAGCCCCAGCATTTT
J gene: TRBJ1-5
clone size: .
V gene: TRBV5-1
D gene: TRBD1

CDR3 protein: CASSPSGGSYEQYF
CDR3 DNA: TGTGCCAGCAGTCCCTCGGGGGGGTCTTACGAGCAGTACTTC
J gene: TRBJ2-7
clone size: .
V gene: TRBV6-6
D gene: TRBD2

CDR3 protein: CSVGTGTDTQYF
CDR3 DNA: TGCAGCGTTGGTACGGGCACAGATACGCAGTATTTT
J gene: TRBJ2-3
clone size: .
V gene: TRBV29-1
D gene: .

CDR3 protein: CASSYFGTENEKLFF
CDR3 DNA: TGTGCCAGCAGTTACTTTGGGACAGAGAATGAAAAACTGTTTTTT
J gene: TRBJ1-4
clone size: .
V gene: TRBV6-5
D gene: TRBD1

CDR3 protein: CASSLPEKETQYF
CDR3 DNA: TGTGCCAGCAGTTTACCGGAGAAGGAGACCCAGTACTTC
J gene: TRBJ2-5
clone size: .
V gene: TRBV28
D gene: .

CDR3 protein: CASSLNPGSLNEKLFF
CDR3 DNA: TGCGCCAGCAGCTTAAACCCAGGATCTCTAAATGAAAAACTGTTTTTT
J gene: TRBJ1-4
clone size: .
V gene: TRBV5-1
D gene: .

CDR3 protein: CASSLGGPEAFF
CDR3 DNA: TGTGCCAGCAGCTTAGGGGGGCCTGAAGCTTTCTTT
J gene: TRBJ1-1
clone size: .
V gene: TRBV7-9
D gene: .

CDR3 protein: CAWSADTFGTEAFF
CDR3 DNA: TGTGCCTGGAGTGCCGACACCTTCGGCACTGAAGCTTTCTTT
J gene: TRBJ1-1
clone size: .
V gene: TRBV30
D gene: .

CDR3 protein: CAGDEQFF
CDR3 DNA: TGTGCCGGGGATGAGCAGTTCTTC
J gene: TRBJ2-1
clone size: .
V gene: TRBV28
D gene: .

CDR3 protein: CASSAARWNEQFF
CDR3 DNA: TGCGCCAGCAGTGCTGCTAGGTGGAATGAGCAGTTCTTC
J gene: TRBJ2-1
clone size: .
V gene: TRBV10-1
D gene: .

CDR3 protein: CASSFYQGRNNEQFF
CDR3 DNA: TGTGCCAGCAGTTTTTATCAGGGGCGCAACAATGAGCAGTTCTTC
J gene: TRBJ2-1
clone size: few
V gene: TRBV27
D gene: .

CDR3 protein: CASSQANGDVYEQYF
CDR3 DNA: TGCGCCAGCAGCCAAGCAAACGGGGACGTCTACGAGCAGTACTTC
J gene: TRBJ2-7
clone size: .
V gene: TRBV4-1
D gene: .

CDR3 protein: CATVRGDTQYF
CDR3 DNA: TGTGCCACTGTACGCGGAGATACGCAGTATTTT
J gene: TRBJ2-3
clone size: .
V gene: TRBV6-5
D gene: .

CDR3 protein: CASSLEGGANTGELFF
CDR3 DNA: TGCGCCAGCAGCTTGGAAGGCGGGGCGAACACCGGGGAGCTGTTTTTT
J gene: TRBJ2-2
clone size: .
V gene: TRBV5-1
D gene: .

CDR3 protein: CASSLGTSGGREQFF
CDR3 DNA: TGTGCCAGCAGCTTGGGTACTAGCGGGGGGAGGGAGCAGTTCTTC
J gene: TRBJ2-1
clone size: .
V gene: TRBV5-4
D gene: TRBD2

CDR3 protein: CASSYSERSSLETQYF
CDR3 DNA: TGTGCCAGCAGTTACTCAGAGCGGAGTTCGCTAGAGACCCAGTACTTC
J gene: TRBJ2-5
clone size: .
V gene: TRBV6-5
D gene: .

CDR3 protein: CASSFHRGNTEAFF
CDR3 DNA: TGTGCCAGCAGCTTTCACAGGGGGAACACTGAAGCTTTCTTT
J gene: TRBJ1-1
clone size: .
V gene: TRBV7-8
D gene: TRBD1

CDR3 protein: CASKTGDQETQYF
CDR3 DNA: TGCGCCAGCAAAACAGGAGACCAAGAGACCCAGTACTTC
J gene: TRBJ2-5
clone size: .
V gene: TRBV5-1
D gene: .

CDR3 protein: CASTPVSRALNYGYTF
CDR3 DNA: TGTGCCAGCACCCCGGTGTCCAGGGCACTAAACTATGGCTACACCTTC
J gene: TRBJ1-2
clone size: .
V gene: TRBV7-4
D gene: .

CDR3 protein: CASTQGHNYGYTF
CDR3 DNA: TGTGCCAGCACCCAGGGGCATAACTATGGCTACACCTTC
J gene: TRBJ1-2
clone size: .
V gene: TRBV6-6
D gene: .

CDR3 protein: CASSLGSGGFNEQFF
CDR3 DNA: TGTGCCAGCAGCTTAGGGAGCGGGGGTTTCAATGAGCAGTTCTTC
J gene: TRBJ2-1
clone size: .
V gene: TRBV11-2
D gene: TRBD2